What follows are 11 T cell receptor beta chains derived from one specimen sequenced in a study of cytomegalovirus exposure and HLA in healthy donors. This PCR relied on a set of 60 Vbeta primers and 13 Jbeta primers. This table comes from immunoSEQ multiplex PCR, and its TCRdb copy is limited to in-frame clones, with some not included. The sample has approximately 180,000 clones, around three quarters seen once. Sequencing input: PBMCs. These TCRs come from a woman in her 30s in good health and CMV-seronegative.

This chain uses TRBV4-1 with TRBJ1-2; D may be TRBD1 (5 bases). Trimming took 3 bases from V and 5 from J, leaving 19 bases between them. The CDR3 totals 16 residues. CDR1 and CDR2 (germline): MGHRA, YSYEKL. DNA for the CDR3: TGCGCCAGCAGCCATGCCCAGGTTACAGGTGGTTATGGCTACACCTTC. As protein: CASSHAQVTGGYGYTF.

The rearrangement uses TRBV7-3 and TRBJ1-5; D perhaps matches TRBD1 (5 bases). This CDR3 contains 13 residues. Trimming took 4 bases from V and 6 from J, leaving 10 bases between them. Germline V gene lookup returns CDR1 SGHTA and CDR2 FQGTGA. This chain's CDR3 is CASSSGGGQPQHF. The CDR3 DNA is TGTGCCAGCAGCTCGGGGGGGGGTCAGCCCCAGCATTTT.

The chain is built from TRBV5-6 and TRBJ2-3, with D hard to call. V lost 0 bases and J 7 bases, leaving 6 bases between the germline ends. CDR1 and CDR2 from the germline V gene are SGHDT and YYEEEE. This CDR3 is 12 amino acids long. CDR3 nucleotide sequence: TGTGCCAGCAGCTTGGACCGGTATACGCAGTATTTT. Translation: CASSLDRYTQYF.

This clone showed up just a few times. The CDR3 sequence is CASSESTANTEAFF. CDR3 sequence (DNA): TGTGCCAGCAGTGAAAGCACAGCCAACACTGAAGCTTTCTTT. This chain uses TRBV25-1 with TRBJ1-1; no firm D call. The CDR3 spans 14 residues. Germline loops: CDR1 MGHDK, CDR2 SYGVNS. V was pared by 2 bases and J by 2 bases, with 9 bases between.

The CDR3 here is CAIRDRVVDTQYF. In DNA form, the CDR3 reads TGTGCCATCCGGGACAGGGTAGTAGATACGCAGTATTTT. The chain recombines TRBV2 with TRBJ2-3, with 9 bases fitting TRBD1. V lost 10 bases to trimming and J lost 5 bases; unmatched junction nucleotides: 7. This CDR3 spans 13 amino acids. CDR1 SNHLY and CDR2 FYNNEI come from the germline V gene.

This clone was seen once. V gene TRBV5-4 combines with J gene TRBJ2-5; D remains ambiguous. The CDR3 is 13 amino acids. V was cut by 4 bases and J by 2 bases, with 9 bases left in between. Looked up from germline, CDR1 is SGHNT and CDR2 is YYREEE (reference sequence). The CDR3 DNA reads TGTGCCAGCAGCCCGCAGACACAAGAGACCCAGTACTTC. This sequence encodes CASSPQTQETQYF. Drawing the rest from reference TRBV5-4 and TRBJ2-5, the complete variable domain is ETGVTQSPTHLIKTRGQQVTLRCSSQSGHNTVSWYQQALGQGPQFIFQYYREEENGRGNFPPRFSGLQFPNYSSELNVNALELDDSALYLCASSPQTQETQYFGPGTRLLVL.

The rearrangement uses TRBV2 and TRBJ2-6; 14 nucleotides align to TRBD2. The CDR3 is 21 residues long. With V trimmed by 5 bases and J by 0 bases, 12 bases remained unmatched. In germline, CDR1 is SNHLY, CDR2 FYNNEI. The CDR3 loop reads CASSPGLAGAMISSGANVLTF. CDR3 nucleotide sequence: TGTGCCAGCAGTCCGGGACTAGCGGGGGCGATGATTAGCTCTGGGGCCAACGTCCTGACTTTC.

The chain joins TRBV5-6 to TRBJ1-1; 8 bases are a match to TRBD1. This CDR3 contains 14 residues. V shed 4 bases and J 10 bases; nucleotides not matched to a gene: 12. Looked up from germline, CDR1 is SGHDT and CDR2 is YYEEEE. Here the CDR3 DNA reads TGTGCCAGCAGCCTGGACAGGGCCCGGGGGGGAGCTTTCTTT. Translation: CASSLDRARGGAFF.

The J gene is TRBJ2-2, the V gene TRBV13; D is undetermined. Deletions cut 5 bases from V and 6 bases from J, with 4 bases between. The CDR3 contains 11 residues. The germline CDR1 and CDR2 sequences are PRHDT and FYEKMQ (reference sequence). The CDR3 protein is CASSQSGELFF. CDR3 bases: TGTGCCAGCAGCCAATCCGGGGAGCTGTTTTTT.

This chain uses TRBV7-3 with TRBJ1-3, with TRBD1 matching over 10 bases. V dropped 5 bases and J dropped 4; count of bases not matched to a gene: 11. CDR3 length: 17 amino acids. The germline CDR1 and CDR2 sequences are SGHTA and FQGTGA. The CDR3 sequence: CASSALPGQGVGNTIYF. DNA of the CDR3: TGTGCCAGCAGCGCCCTCCCCGGACAGGGGGTGGGAAACACCATATATTTT.

V is TRBV7-2 and J is TRBJ2-7, with D unclear. The CDR3 is made up of 16 amino acids. Between the trimmed V and J ends, which lost 2 bases and 4 bases, there was a span of 18 bases. Germline values: CDR1 SGHTA, CDR2 FQGNSA. In DNA, the CDR3 is TGTGCCAGCAGCTTACCCTACAGAGAGAGAAATTACGAGCAGTACTTC. Amino acids: CASSLPYRERNYEQYF.